The following is a TCR beta chain sequence with its context. The data derive from a study of blood T cell repertoires in COVID-19. Study background: Sources were T cells, B-cell-depleted T cells, or PBMCs; the material itself was cDNA or gDNA.

Method: immunoSEQ multiplex PCR; TCRdb's copy keeps in-frame clones and lacks some. This repertoire shows about 380,000 clones, about 89% found once; its top ten account for around 1.2%. The clonotype comes from a man aged 35 to 55 with acute or convalescent COVID-19. The material sequenced was peripheral blood.

DNA of the CDR3: TGTGCCAGTCGGGGGGACAGGGGGCGTAGTGAGCAGTTCTTC. It translates to CASRGDRGRSEQFF. The chain recombines TRBV19 with TRBJ2-1; TRBD1 agrees at 12 bases. Unmatched junction bases numbered 8, after V lost 8 bases and J lost 9 bases. This CDR3 has 14 amino acids. Germline values: CDR1 LNHDA, CDR2 SQIVND (reference sequence).